What follows are 4 T cell receptor beta chains derived from one specimen sequenced in a study of T cells after yellow fever vaccination. TCRdb re-analysed the 5' RACE reads in MiXCR, keeping a single row per CDR3 protein. Among about 22,000 distinct CDR3 sequences listed, around 5.5% were seen once. This sample comprised PBMCs, either bulk or a sorted T-cell subset (CD4+, CD8+, memory, or dextramer-sorted; not recorded which), obtained around 45 days after the first yellow fever vaccination. The receptors originated from a man younger than 30 who received the YFV17D yellow fever vaccine.

This clonotype was counted ten times or more. This chain uses TRBV6-1 with TRBJ1-2, with TRBD1 identical over 7 bases. The CDR3 totals 13 residues. Germline CDR1 MNHNS, CDR2 SASEGT. V was pared by 6 bases and J by 8 bases, with 9 bases of the junction left unmatched. This CDR3 reads CASRNLGQAGYTF. The CDR3 coding sequence is TGTGCCAGCAGAAACCTAGGACAGGCAGGCTACACCTTC.

This clonotype was seen repeatedly, ten times or more. The chain joins TRBV12-3 or TRBV12-4 to TRBJ2-5, with unresolved D. The V and J ends lost 6 bases and 5 bases respectively, with 13 bases between them. This CDR3 has 13 amino acids. CDR3 protein: CASSSGFWETQYF. In DNA form, the CDR3 reads TGTGCCAGCAGCTCAGGATTCTGGGAGACCCAGTACTTC.

This clonotype is categorized as medium-sized (0.01 to 0.1%). CDR3 DNA sequence: TGCGCCAGCAGCCGCAGTCCCAACTCTTACAATGAGCAGTTCTTC. This sequence encodes CASSRSPNSYNEQFF. This rearrangement joins TRBV4-3 to TRBJ2-1; D is unclear. The V and J ends lost 4 bases and 4 bases respectively, with 14 bases between them. The CDR3 extends over 15 amino acids. Per germline, CDR1 LGHNA and CDR2 YSLEER.

This clonotype was observed many times. CDR3 sequence reads: CASSGSGREQYF. The CDR3 nucleotides are TGTGCCAGCAGTGGGTCAGGGCGCGAGCAGTACTTC. V gene TRBV6-1 combines with J gene TRBJ2-7; possibly TRBD1 for D (5 bases). The V and J ends lost 4 bases and 6 bases respectively, with 10 bases between them. The germline V gene has CDR1 MNHNS and CDR2 SASEGT. The CDR3 has 12 residues.